These T cell receptor beta chains were read from a single sample in a study of T cell responses to AZD1222 COVID-19 vaccine. The repertoire was sequenced with immunoSEQ multiplex PCR; TCRdb's copy has only in-frame clones and lacks some. The sample carries fewer than 150,000 clones, about 88% recorded once. Sequencing used peripheral blood, obtained 28 days after the second AZD1222 dose. Receptor source: an adult who received the AZD1222 COVID-19 vaccine. Both conserved end residues are part of each CDR3.

CDR3 protein	J gene	V gene
CASSLHQGAPTEAFF	TRBJ1-1	TRBV7-8
CASSAGTGYGYTF	TRBJ1-2	TRBV7-2
CASRQGYEQYF	TRBJ2-7	TRBV19
CASKGSTEAFF	TRBJ1-1	TRBV6-5
CASSSGSATNEKLFF	TRBJ1-4	TRBV28
CASKKEMDSPLHF	TRBJ1-6	TRBV10-2
CASSSQGIGETQYF	TRBJ2-5	TRBV27
CASSTQAEDGYTF	TRBJ1-2	TRBV19
CASSYSEGSGNTIYF	TRBJ1-3	TRBV6-5
CASSIPRREPSQPQHF	TRBJ1-5	TRBV19
CASSFGYSEKLFF	TRBJ1-4	TRBV12-3/TRBV12-4
CASSRQVEAFF	TRBJ1-1	TRBV6-2/TRBV6-3
CASSQDWENSDEQFF	TRBJ2-1	TRBV4-3
CASSLGRPPTEAFF	TRBJ1-1	TRBV7-2
CASSDRVESEKLFF	TRBJ1-4	TRBV25-1
CASSKPTGLTQYF	TRBJ2-3	TRBV7-2
CASSRVPLTQETQYF	TRBJ2-5	TRBV4-1
CASSPRQAARDTQYF	TRBJ2-3	TRBV19
CASSLGTGGGGSYEQYF	TRBJ2-7	TRBV4-2
CASSLAGMSGYTF	TRBJ1-2	TRBV12-3/TRBV12-4
CASSSTVYTGASNSPLHF	TRBJ1-6	TRBV5-1
CASSYNWQGQGETQYF	TRBJ2-5	TRBV6-5
CASRDDRDGGYTF	TRBJ1-2	TRBV2
CASSDWHSYEQYF	TRBJ2-7	TRBV2
CASSEGRDSHGYTF	TRBJ1-2	TRBV3-1/TRBV3-2
CASDSILASGRWETQYF	TRBJ2-5	TRBV7-8
CASGARGQAGRIGYTF	TRBJ1-2	TRBV27
CASSLELGRFLGDEQFF	TRBJ2-1	TRBV11-3
CSVETPNYGYTF	TRBJ1-2	TRBV29-1
CASSLAARGTEAFF	TRBJ1-1	TRBV6-2/TRBV6-3
CASSRDTTENIQYF	TRBJ2-4	TRBV18
CASSKAVGNEKLFF	TRBJ1-4	TRBV2
CASSSRTGGHEQFF	TRBJ2-1	TRBV7-9
CASSLALLGGTGELFF	TRBJ2-2	TRBV7-2
CASSRPTGVIEKLFF	TRBJ1-4	TRBV4-1
CASSENTASNQPQHF	TRBJ1-5	TRBV2
CSSSPGGTEAFF	TRBJ1-1	TRBV29-1
CSVEETDEQYF	TRBJ2-7	TRBV29-1
CASSRGLAGDYNEQFF	TRBJ2-1	TRBV7-9
CASTGYRTGSNEKLFF	TRBJ1-4	TRBV6-6
CASSLGLEQYF	TRBJ2-7	TRBV7-2
CASSPREERQPQHF	TRBJ1-5	TRBV18
CASSTTTGGFTDTQYF	TRBJ2-3	TRBV6-2/TRBV6-3
CASSLRTANYGYTF	TRBJ1-2	TRBV4-1
CASSLGPLGEQYF	TRBJ2-7	TRBV5-4
CASGPVAGAYNEQFF	TRBJ2-1	TRBV12-5
CAWTKTGLTYEQYF	TRBJ2-7	TRBV30
CASSLRRNQPQHF	TRBJ1-5	TRBV27
CASSPGTSANTGELFF	TRBJ2-2	TRBV5-1
CASSFRQDSAEQYF	TRBJ2-7	TRBV6-1
CASSLGPGQGQNYGYTF	TRBJ1-2	TRBV5-1
CASSRGQVETQYF	TRBJ2-5	TRBV9